These T cell receptor beta chains were read from a single sample in a study of CD4+ T cells in melanoma. The data were produced by immunoSEQ multiplex PCR, yet TCRdb's version contains in-frame clones alone and is incomplete. The profile shows some 110,000 clones, about 92% of them singletons. Material for sequencing was peripheral blood. The receptors stem from a human donor with melanoma. The CDR3 runs from the conserved cysteine through the conserved F or W. The D gene is left open where the match is weak. Expanded clones get a size class; other rows say once, few or many, or leave the size out.

d_gene,len,j_gene,abundance,v_gene,CDR3nt,CDR3aa
TRBD2,17,TRBJ2-1,.,TRBV7-3,TGTGCCAGCAGCTTATTGGGGGGGACTAGCGGGTACAATGAGCAGTTCTTC,CASSLLGGTSGYNEQFF
TRBD1,14,TRBJ2-5,.,TRBV28,TGTGCCAGCAGAGGGACAGGGGGCTTAGGGACCCAGTACTTC,CASRGTGGLGTQYF
TRBD2,18,TRBJ2-1,.,TRBV5-1,TGCGCCAGCAGCGGGACTAGCGGGAGCCCGAGCTCCTACAATGAGCAGTTCTTC,CASSGTSGSPSSYNEQFF
TRBD1,16,TRBJ2-3,.,TRBV2,TGTGCCAGCAATCGACAGGGGGCGCCCCGCACAGATACGCAGTATTTT,CASNRQGAPRTDTQYF
.,14,TRBJ1-2,.,TRBV6-5,TGTGCCAGCAGTTACTCGGAGGGGATCGGCGGCTACACCTTC,CASSYSEGIGGYTF
.,16,TRBJ1-5,.,TRBV11-3,TGTGCCAGCAGCCGCCAGGGCAACCATAGCAATCAGCCCCAGCATTTT,CASSRQGNHSNQPQHF
.,15,TRBJ2-1,once,TRBV29-1,TGCAGCGTTGTTGGGTCGGGGGAATCCTACAATGAGCAGTTCTTC,CSVVGSGESYNEQFF
.,14,TRBJ1-1,.,TRBV6-5,TGTGCCAGCAGTTACGGGGGAGAGGGCACTGAAGCTTTCTTT,CASSYGGEGTEAFF
TRBD1,15,TRBJ2-1,.,TRBV5-1,TGCGCCAGCAGCTCGGACAGGAGAATTTACAATGAGCAGTTCTTC,CASSSDRRIYNEQFF
.,19,TRBJ1-6,.,TRBV4-2,TGTGCCAGCAGCCAAGAGCCGGGCAGAGGTATATTTAGTAATTCACCCCTCCACTTT,CASSQEPGRGIFSNSPLHF
TRBD2,16,TRBJ2-1,.,TRBV10-3,TGTGCCATCAGTGAGCCGGGAGGGACTAGCGGAAATGAGCAGTTCTTC,CAISEPGGTSGNEQFF
TRBD2,17,TRBJ2-3,.,TRBV10-2,TGCGCCAGCAGTTCTCGGACTAGCGGGAGGGGAGCAGATACGCAGTATTTT,CASSSRTSGRGADTQYF
.,13,TRBJ1-6,.,TRBV10-3,TGTGCCATCAGTGGGGGGAAGGATTCACCCCTCCACTTT,CAISGGKDSPLHF
.,15,TRBJ1-4,.,TRBV7-9,TGTGCCAGCAGCCCCCCGAAGGGGACTAATGAAAAACTGTTTTTT,CASSPPKGTNEKLFF
.,15,TRBJ1-1,.,TRBV19,TGTGCCAGTAGGGTATTAACAGGGATGAACACTGAAGCTTTCTTT,CASRVLTGMNTEAFF
TRBD2,16,TRBJ2-2,.,TRBV4-2,TGTGCCAGCAGCCCAAGTGGACTAGCGGGCACCGGGGAGCTGTTTTTT,CASSPSGLAGTGELFF
TRBD2,14,TRBJ2-3,.,TRBV11-2,TGTGCCAGCAGCTTTAGCGGGGGGGGAGATACGCAGTATTTT,CASSFSGGGDTQYF
TRBD2,14,TRBJ2-1,few,TRBV7-3,TGTGCCAGCAACTCGGGACTAGCGGGAGTCGAGCAGTTCTTC,CASNSGLAGVEQFF
.,12,TRBJ1-4,.,TRBV10-3,TGTGCCATCAGTGAGGATCGCGAAAAACTGTTTTTT,CAISEDREKLFF
TRBD2,19,TRBJ2-2,few,TRBV9,TGTGCCAGCGCCGGACCGAGAGCCGGGACTAGCGGGCGCGGCGGGGAGCTGTTTTTT,CASAGPRAGTSGRGGELFF
.,13,TRBJ2-1,.,TRBV5-1,TGCGCCAGCAGCTTTGGCCAGAACAATGAGCAGTTCTTC,CASSFGQNNEQFF
.,16,TRBJ2-1,.,TRBV9,TGTGCCAGCAGCGTAGCGGGGACTTCCAACACTCGGGGGCAGTTCTTC,CASSVAGTSNTRGQFF
TRBD1,16,TRBJ1-3,.,TRBV19,TGTGCCAGTAGTCTACGGGACAGGGCCTCTGGAAACACCATATATTTT,CASSLRDRASGNTIYF
TRBD2,15,TRBJ2-7,.,TRBV2,TGTGCCAGCAGGGATAGCGGGCGGAGCTCCTACGAGCAGTACTTC,CASRDSGRSSYEQYF